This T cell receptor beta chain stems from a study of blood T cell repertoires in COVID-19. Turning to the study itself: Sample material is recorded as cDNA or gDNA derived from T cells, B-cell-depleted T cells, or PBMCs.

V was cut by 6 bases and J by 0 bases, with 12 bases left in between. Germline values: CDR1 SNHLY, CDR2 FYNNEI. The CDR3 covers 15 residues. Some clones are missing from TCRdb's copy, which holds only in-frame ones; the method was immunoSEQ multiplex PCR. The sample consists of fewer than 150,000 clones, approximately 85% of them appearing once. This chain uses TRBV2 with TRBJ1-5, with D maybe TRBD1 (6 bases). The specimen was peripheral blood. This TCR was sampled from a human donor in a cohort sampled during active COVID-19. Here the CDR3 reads CASRPGTNSNQPQHF. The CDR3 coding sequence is TGTGCCAGCAGACCCGGGACAAATAGCAATCAGCCCCAGCATTTT.